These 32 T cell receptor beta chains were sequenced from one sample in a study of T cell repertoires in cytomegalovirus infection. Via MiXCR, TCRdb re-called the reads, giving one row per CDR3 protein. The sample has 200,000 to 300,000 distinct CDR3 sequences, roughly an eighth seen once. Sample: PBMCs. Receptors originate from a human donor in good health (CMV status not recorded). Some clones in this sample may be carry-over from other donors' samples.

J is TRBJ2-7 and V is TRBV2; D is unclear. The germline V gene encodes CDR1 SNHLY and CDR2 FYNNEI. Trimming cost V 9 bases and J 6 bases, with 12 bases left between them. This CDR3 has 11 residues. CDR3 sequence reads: CASNRVAEQYF. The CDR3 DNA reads TGTGCCAGTAACCGGGTCGCCGAGCAGTACTTC.

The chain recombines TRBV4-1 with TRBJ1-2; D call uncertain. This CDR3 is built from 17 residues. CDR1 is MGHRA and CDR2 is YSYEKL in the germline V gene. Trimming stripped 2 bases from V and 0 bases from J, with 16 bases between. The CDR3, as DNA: TGCGCCAGCAGCCAACTTGCCGAATACAGAGCTAACTATGGCTACACCTTC. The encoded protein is CASSQLAEYRANYGYTF.

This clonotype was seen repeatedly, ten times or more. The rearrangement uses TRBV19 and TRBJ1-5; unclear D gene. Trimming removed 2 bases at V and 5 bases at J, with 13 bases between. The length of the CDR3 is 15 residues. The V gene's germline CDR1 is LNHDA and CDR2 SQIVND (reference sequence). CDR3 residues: CASSISSGPHQPQHF. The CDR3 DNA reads TGTGCCAGTAGTATAAGTTCGGGTCCGCATCAGCCCCAGCATTTT.

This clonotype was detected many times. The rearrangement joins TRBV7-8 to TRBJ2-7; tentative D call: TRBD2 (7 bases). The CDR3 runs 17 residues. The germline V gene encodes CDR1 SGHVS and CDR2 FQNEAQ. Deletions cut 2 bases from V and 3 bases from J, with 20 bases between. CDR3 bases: TGTGCCAGCAGCTTACGTAGGGGGGGCCCTGTTTTCTACGAGCAGTACTTC. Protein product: CASSLRRGGPVFYEQYF.

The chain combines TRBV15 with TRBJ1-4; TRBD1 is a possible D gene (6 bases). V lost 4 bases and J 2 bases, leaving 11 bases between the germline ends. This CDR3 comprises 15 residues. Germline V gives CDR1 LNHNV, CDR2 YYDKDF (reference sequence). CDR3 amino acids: CATSTTGRTNEKLFF. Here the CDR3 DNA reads TGTGCCACCAGCACTACAGGGCGGACTAATGAAAAACTGTTTTTT.

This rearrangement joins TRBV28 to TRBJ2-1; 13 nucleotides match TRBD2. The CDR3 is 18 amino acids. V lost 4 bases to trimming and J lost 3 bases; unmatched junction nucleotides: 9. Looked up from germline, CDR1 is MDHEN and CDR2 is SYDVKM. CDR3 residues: CASSSHTGLAGFYNEQFF. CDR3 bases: TGTGCCAGCAGTTCCCATACGGGACTAGCGGGATTCTACAATGAGCAGTTCTTC.

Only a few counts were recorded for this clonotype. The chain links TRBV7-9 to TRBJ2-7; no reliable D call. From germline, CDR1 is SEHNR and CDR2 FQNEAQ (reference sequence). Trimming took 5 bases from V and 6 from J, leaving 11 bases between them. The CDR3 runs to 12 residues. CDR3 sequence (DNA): TGTGCCAGCAGCCACCTAGGCGGCGAGCAGTACTTC. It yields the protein CASSHLGGEQYF.

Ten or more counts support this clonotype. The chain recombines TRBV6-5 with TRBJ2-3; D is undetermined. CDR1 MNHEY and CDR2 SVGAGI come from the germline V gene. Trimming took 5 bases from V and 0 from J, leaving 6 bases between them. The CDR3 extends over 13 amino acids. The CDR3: CASSEPSTDTQYF. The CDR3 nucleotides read TGTGCCAGCAGTGAACCTAGCACAGATACGCAGTATTTT.

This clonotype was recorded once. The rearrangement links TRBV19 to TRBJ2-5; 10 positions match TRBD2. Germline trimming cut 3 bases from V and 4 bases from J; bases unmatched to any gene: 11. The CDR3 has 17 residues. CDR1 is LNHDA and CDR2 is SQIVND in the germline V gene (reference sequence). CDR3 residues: CASSILPSGGVRETQYF. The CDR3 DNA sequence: TGTGCCAGTAGTATCCTCCCCAGCGGGGGGGTCCGAGAGACCCAGTACTTC.

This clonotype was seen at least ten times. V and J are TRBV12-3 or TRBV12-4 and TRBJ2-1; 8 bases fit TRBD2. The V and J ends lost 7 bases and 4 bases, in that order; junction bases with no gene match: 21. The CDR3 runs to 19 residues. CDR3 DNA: TGTGCCAGCATTGAAAGGCCGGGACAAATAGCGGGATGGTACAATGAGCAGTTCTTC. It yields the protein CASIERPGQIAGWYNEQFF.

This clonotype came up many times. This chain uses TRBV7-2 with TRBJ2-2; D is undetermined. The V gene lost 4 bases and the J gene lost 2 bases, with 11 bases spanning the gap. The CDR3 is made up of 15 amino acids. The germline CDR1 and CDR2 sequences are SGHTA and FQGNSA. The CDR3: CASSSLAGNTGELFF. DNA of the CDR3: TGTGCCAGCAGCTCACTGGCAGGAAACACCGGGGAGCTGTTTTTT.

CDR3 loop: CSAREPSGRLDGEKLFF. The CDR3 region has the DNA TGCAGTGCTAGAGAGCCTTCGGGCAGGCTGGATGGCGAAAAACTGTTTTTT. The chain combines TRBV20-1 with TRBJ1-4; D remains ambiguous. Trimming cost V 0 bases and J 8 bases, with 22 bases left between them. Germline CDR1 reads DFQATT; CDR2 reads SNEGSKA (reference sequence). This CDR3 has 17 residues.

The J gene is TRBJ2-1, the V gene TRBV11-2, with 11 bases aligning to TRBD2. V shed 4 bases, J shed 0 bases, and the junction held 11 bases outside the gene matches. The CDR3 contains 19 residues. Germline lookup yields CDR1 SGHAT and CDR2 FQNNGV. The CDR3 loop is CASSSYLAGGRFSYNEQFF. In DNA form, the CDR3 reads TGTGCCAGCAGCTCCTATTTAGCGGGAGGGAGGTTCTCCTACAATGAGCAGTTCTTC.

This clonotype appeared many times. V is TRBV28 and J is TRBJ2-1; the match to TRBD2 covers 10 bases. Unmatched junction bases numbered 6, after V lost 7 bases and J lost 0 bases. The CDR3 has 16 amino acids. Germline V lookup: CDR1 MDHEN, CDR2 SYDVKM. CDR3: CASTMGLASSYNEQFF. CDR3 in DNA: TGTGCCAGCACCATGGGACTAGCGAGCTCCTACAATGAGCAGTTCTTC.

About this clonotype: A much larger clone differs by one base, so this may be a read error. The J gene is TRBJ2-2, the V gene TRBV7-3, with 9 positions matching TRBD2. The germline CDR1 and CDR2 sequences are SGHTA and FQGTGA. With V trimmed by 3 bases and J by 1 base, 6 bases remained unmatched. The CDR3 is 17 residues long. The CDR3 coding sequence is TGTGCCAGCAGCTTCCCGGGCGGGGGGGGGAACACCGGGGAGCTGTTTTTT. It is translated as CASSFPGGGGNTGELFF.

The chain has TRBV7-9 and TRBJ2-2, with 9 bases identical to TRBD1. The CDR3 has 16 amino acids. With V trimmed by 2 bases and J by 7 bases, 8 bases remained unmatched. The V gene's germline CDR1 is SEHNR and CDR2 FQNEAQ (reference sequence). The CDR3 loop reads CASSLYRDREGGELFF. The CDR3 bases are TGTGCCAGCAGCTTATACCGGGACAGGGAAGGCGGGGAGCTGTTTTTT.

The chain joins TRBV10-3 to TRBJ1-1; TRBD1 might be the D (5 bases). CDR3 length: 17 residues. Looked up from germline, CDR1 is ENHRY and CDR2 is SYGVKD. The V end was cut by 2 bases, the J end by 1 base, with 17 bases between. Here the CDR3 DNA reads TGTGCCATCAGTGAGACAGCAGGGAATGCGGGGAACACTGAAGCTTTCTTT. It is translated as CAISETAGNAGNTEAFF.

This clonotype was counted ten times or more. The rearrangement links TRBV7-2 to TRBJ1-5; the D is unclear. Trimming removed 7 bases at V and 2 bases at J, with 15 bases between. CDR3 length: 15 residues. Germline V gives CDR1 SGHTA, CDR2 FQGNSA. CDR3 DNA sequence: TGTGCCAGCACCCCGGCGGGGAGCGGCAATCAGCCCCAGCATTTT. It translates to CASTPAGSGNQPQHF. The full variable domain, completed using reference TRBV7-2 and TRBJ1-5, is GAGVSQSPSNKVTEKGKDVELRCDPISGHTALYWYRQSLGQGLEFLIYFQGNSAPDKSGLPSDRFSAERTGGSVSTLTIQRTQQEDSAVYLCASTPAGSGNQPQHFGDGTRLSIL.

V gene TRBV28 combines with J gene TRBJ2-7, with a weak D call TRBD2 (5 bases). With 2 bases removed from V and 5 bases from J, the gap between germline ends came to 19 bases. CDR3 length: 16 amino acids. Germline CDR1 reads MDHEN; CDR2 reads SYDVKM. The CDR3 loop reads CASSLTGIQAYHEQYF. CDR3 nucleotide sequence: TGTGCCAGCAGTTTAACGGGGATTCAAGCCTACCACGAGCAGTACTTC.

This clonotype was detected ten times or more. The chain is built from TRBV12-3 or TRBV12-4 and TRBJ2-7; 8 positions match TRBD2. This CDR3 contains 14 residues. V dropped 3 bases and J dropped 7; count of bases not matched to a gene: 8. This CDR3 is CASSLAGLGMEQYF. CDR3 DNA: TGTGCCAGCAGTTTGGCGGGACTAGGAATGGAGCAGTACTTC.

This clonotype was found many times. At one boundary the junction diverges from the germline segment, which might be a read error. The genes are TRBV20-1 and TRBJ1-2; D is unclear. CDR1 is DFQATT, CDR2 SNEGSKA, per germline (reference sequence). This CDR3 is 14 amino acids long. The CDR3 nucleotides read TGCAGTGCTACCCCGCCGGGAACTAAGTATGGCTACACCTTC. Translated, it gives CSATPPGTKYGYTF.

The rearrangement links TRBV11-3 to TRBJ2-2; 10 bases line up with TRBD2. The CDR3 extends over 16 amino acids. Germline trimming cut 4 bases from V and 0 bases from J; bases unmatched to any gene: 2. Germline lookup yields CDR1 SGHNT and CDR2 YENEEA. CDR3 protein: CASSSSGSTNTGELFF. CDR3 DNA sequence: TGTGCCAGCAGCTCTAGCGGGAGTACGAACACCGGGGAGCTGTTTTTT. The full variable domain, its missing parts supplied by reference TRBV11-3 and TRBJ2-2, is EAGVVQSPRYKIIEKKQPVAFWCNPISGHNTLYWYLQNLGQGPELLIRYENEEAVDDSQLPKDRFSAERLKGVDSTLKIQPAELGDSAVYLCASSSSGSTNTGELFFGEGSRLTVL.

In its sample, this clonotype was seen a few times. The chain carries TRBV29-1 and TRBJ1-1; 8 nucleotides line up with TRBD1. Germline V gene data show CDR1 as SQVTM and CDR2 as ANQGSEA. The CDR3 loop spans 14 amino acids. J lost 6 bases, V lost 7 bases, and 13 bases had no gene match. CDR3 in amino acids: CSGTGGLGYAEAFF. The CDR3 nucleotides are TGCAGCGGAACAGGGGGATTAGGCTACGCTGAAGCTTTCTTT.

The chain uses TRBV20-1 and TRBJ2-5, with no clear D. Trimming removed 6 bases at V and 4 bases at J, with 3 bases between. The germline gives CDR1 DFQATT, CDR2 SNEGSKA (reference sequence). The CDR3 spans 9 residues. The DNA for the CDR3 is TGCAGTGCGGGAGAGACCCAGTACTTC. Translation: CSAGETQYF.

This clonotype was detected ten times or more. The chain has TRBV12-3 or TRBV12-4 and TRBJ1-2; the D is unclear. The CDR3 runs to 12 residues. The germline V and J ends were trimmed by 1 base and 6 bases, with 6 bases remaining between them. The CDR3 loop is CASSLGPNGYTF. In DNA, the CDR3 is TGTGCCAGCAGTTTAGGGCCGAATGGCTACACCTTC.

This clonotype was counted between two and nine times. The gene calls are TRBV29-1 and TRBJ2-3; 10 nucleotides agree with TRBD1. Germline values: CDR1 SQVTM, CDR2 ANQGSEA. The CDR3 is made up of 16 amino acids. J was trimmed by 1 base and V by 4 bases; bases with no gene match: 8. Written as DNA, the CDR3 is TGCAGCGTTGTGGGGGCCGGGACAGGGGGCACAGATACGCAGTATTTT. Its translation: CSVVGAGTGGTDTQYF.

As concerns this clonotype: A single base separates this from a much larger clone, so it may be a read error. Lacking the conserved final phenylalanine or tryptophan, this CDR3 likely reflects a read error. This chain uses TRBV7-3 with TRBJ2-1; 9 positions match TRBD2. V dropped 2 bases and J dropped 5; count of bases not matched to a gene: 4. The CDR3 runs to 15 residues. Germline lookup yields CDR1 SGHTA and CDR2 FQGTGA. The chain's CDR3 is CASSLRLADHNEQFS. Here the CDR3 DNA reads TGTGCCAGCAGCTTACGACTAGCGGATCACAATGAGCAGTTCTCC.

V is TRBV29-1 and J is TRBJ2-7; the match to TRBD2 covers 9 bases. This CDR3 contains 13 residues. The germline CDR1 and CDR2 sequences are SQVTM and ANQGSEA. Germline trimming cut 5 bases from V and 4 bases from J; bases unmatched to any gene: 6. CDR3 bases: TGCAGCGTTTTGACTAGCGGTCTGTACGAGCAGTACTTC. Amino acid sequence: CSVLTSGLYEQYF.

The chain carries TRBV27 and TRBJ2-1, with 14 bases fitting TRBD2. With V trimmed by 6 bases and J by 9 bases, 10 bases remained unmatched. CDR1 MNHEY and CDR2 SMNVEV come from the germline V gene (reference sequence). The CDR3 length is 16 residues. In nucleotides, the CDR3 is TGTGCCAGCAGGGGGACTAGCGGGGGCCCTAGGGGTGAGCAGTTCTTC. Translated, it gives CASRGTSGGPRGEQFF.

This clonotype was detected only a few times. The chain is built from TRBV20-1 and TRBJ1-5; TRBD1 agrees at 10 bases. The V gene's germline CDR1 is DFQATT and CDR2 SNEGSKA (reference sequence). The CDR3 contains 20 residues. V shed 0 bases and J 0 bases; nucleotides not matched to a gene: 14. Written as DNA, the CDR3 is TGCAGTGCTAGAGACCTTAGGGGGGACAGGGGTTTATATAGCAATCAGCCCCAGCATTTT. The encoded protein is CSARDLRGDRGLYSNQPQHF.

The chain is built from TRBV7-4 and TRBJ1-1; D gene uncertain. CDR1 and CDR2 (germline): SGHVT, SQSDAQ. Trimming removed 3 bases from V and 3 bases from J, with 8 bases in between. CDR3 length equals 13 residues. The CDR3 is CASSFGGHTEAFF. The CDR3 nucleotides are TGTGCCAGCAGCTTCGGCGGACACACTGAAGCTTTCTTT.

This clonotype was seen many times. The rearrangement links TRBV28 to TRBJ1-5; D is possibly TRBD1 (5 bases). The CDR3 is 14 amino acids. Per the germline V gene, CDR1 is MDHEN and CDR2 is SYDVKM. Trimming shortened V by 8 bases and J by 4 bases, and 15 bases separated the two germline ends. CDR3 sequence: CASVQGGQNQPQHF. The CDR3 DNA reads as TGTGCCAGCGTTCAGGGAGGGCAAAATCAGCCCCAGCATTTT.